What follows are 19 T cell receptor beta chains derived from one specimen sequenced in a study of T cells after somatic rescue of genetic block (dated by TCRdb to 2019 to 2021). Libraries were made using the immunoSEQ multiplex PCR assay. TCRdb re-hosts the immuneACCESS table, in-frame sequences only. Its copies lack some clones; in the studies checked, an unresolved V gene accounts for under half of them, and the cause for the rest is not known. This sample has over 55,000 clones in its table, and about 90% of those were observed once. In total, the top ten clones hold about 3% of the sample. The sample consisted of peripheral blood mononuclear cells (PBMCs). The receptors were gathered from a man aged 35 to 55.

In this sample, this clone turned up once. The V and J genes are TRBV7-6 and TRBJ2-3, with D uncertain. CDR3 size: 12 residues. Germline-derived CDR1 and CDR2 are SGHVS and FNYEAQ. V was pared by 3 bases and J by 5 bases, with 6 bases between. CDR3 bases: TGTGCCAGCAGCTTTTTGGGAGATACGCAGTATTTT. As protein: CASSFLGDTQYF.

V usage is TRBV2 and J usage is TRBJ2-3, with 9 bases that match TRBD2. V lost 2 bases, J lost 0 bases, and 3 bases stayed unmatched. Germline V gives CDR1 SNHLY, CDR2 FYNNEI. The CDR3 covers 16 residues. The CDR3 spells CASSERSGGSTDTQYF. Here the CDR3 DNA reads TGTGCCAGCAGTGAAAGGAGCGGGGGGAGCACAGATACGCAGTATTTT.

The chain uses TRBV5-1 and TRBJ2-3; 11 bases align to TRBD2. CDR1 and CDR2 from the germline V gene are SGHRS and YFSETQ. The CDR3 runs 16 residues. The trim removed 3 bases at V and 5 bases at J, leaving 8 bases unmatched. DNA for the CDR3: TGCGCCAGCAGCTGGGGTAGCGGGGGGGCCGTAGATACGCAGTATTTT. It is translated as CASSWGSGGAVDTQYF.

This chain uses TRBV15 with TRBJ2-1; 12 nucleotides match TRBD2. Germline lookup yields CDR1 LNHNV and CDR2 YYDKDF (reference sequence). The CDR3 contains 14 residues. V gave up 3 bases and J gave up 13 bases; unmatched junction bases: 7. The CDR3 protein is CATSRSTSGGYQFF. The CDR3 DNA sequence: TGTGCCACCAGCAGGTCGACTAGCGGGGGATATCAGTTCTTC.

The chain is built from TRBV4-1 and TRBJ2-7; possibly TRBD1 for D (5 bases). V was clipped by 0 bases and J by 2 bases, with 11 bases between them. Germline CDR1 MGHRA, CDR2 YSYEKL. The CDR3 has 15 residues. CDR3 in amino acids: CASSQDERQTYEQYF. DNA for the CDR3: TGCGCCAGCAGCCAAGATGAGAGACAGACCTACGAGCAGTACTTC.

The chain joins TRBV5-6 to TRBJ2-7, with D unclear. V lost 0 bases and J 0 bases, leaving 4 bases between the germline ends. The V gene's germline CDR1 is SGHDT and CDR2 YYEEEE. The CDR3 consists of 13 residues. CDR3 loop: CASSLGSSYEQYF. The CDR3, as DNA: TGTGCCAGCAGCTTGGGGAGCTCCTACGAGCAGTACTTC.

The CDR3 loop reads CSVDMGLGQPQHF. The CDR3 DNA follows: TGCAGCGTTGACATGGGGCTGGGGCAGCCCCAGCATTTT. V and J are TRBV29-1 and TRBJ1-5; D is perhaps TRBD1 (5 bases). The germline V and J ends were trimmed by 3 bases and 7 bases, with 13 bases remaining between them. Germline CDR1 is SQVTM and CDR2 is ANQGSEA. This CDR3 has 13 residues.

The gene calls are TRBV7-9 and TRBJ2-6, with a weak D call TRBD1 (5 bases). Trimming took off 2 bases at V and 3 bases at J, with 8 bases between the two ends. The CDR3 has 15 amino acids. Per the germline V gene, CDR1 is SEHNR and CDR2 is FQNEAQ (reference sequence). The CDR3 nucleotides read TGTGCCAGCAGCTTATCAGGGTTTGGGGCCAACGTCCTGACTTTC. Translating gives CASSLSGFGANVLTF.

The rearrangement links TRBV5-6 to TRBJ2-5; the D is unclear. Germline V gives CDR1 SGHDT, CDR2 YYEEEE. The CDR3 sequence is 14 residues long. V dropped 1 base and J dropped 3 bases, with 10 bases sitting between them. DNA of the CDR3: TGTGCCAGCAGCTTGACGCGCCGAGAAGAGACCCAGTACTTC. Amino acids: CASSLTRREETQYF.

The chain is built from TRBV2 and TRBJ2-7, with D hard to call. Germline assignment: CDR1 SNHLY and CDR2 FYNNEI. V shed 4 bases and J shed 3 bases, with 4 bases lying between them. This CDR3 region has 11 residues. The CDR3: CASSGHYEQYF. The CDR3 nucleotides are TGTGCCAGCAGTGGCCACTACGAGCAGTACTTC. The complete variable domain, with remaining parts taken from reference TRBV2 and TRBJ2-7, reads EPEVTQTPSHQVTQMGQEVILRCVPISNHLYFYWYRQILGQKVEFLVSFYNNEISEKSEIFDDQFSVERPDGSNFTLKIRSTKLEDSAMYFCASSGHYEQYFGPGTRLTVT.

The chain uses TRBV23-1 and TRBJ2-1; a weak D match, TRBD2 (6 bases). TRBV23-1 is labeled an ORF, and its function is uncertain. The CDR3 is 16 residues long. The V end was cut by 0 bases, the J end by 1 base, with 10 bases between. The CDR3 spells CASSQSEGGSYNEQFF. CDR3 DNA sequence: TGCGCCAGCAGTCAATCGGAGGGAGGATCCTACAATGAGCAGTTCTTC.

The rearrangement joins TRBV5-1 to TRBJ2-2; 9 nucleotides line up with TRBD2. Germline CDR1 is SGHRS and CDR2 is YFSETQ. CDR3 size: 15 residues. Trimming took 4 bases from V and 3 from J; bases not matched to a gene: 4. The CDR3 nucleotides read TGCGCCAGCAGCAACACTAGCGGGCACACCGGGGAGCTGTTTTTT. It specifies CASSNTSGHTGELFF.

The chain uses TRBV5-6 and TRBJ2-3, with 8 bases lining up with TRBD2. Trimming at V came to 3 bases and at J to 0 bases, leaving 6 bases not matched to a gene. The germline V gene has CDR1 SGHDT and CDR2 YYEEEE. This CDR3 is built from 16 residues. In DNA form, the CDR3 reads TGTGCCAGCAGCTCGCGACTAGCGCGTAGCACAGATACGCAGTATTTT. This encodes CASSSRLARSTDTQYF.

V and J are TRBV2 and TRBJ1-4, with D uncertain. CDR1 is SNHLY, CDR2 FYNNEI, per germline. The ends were cut back, 8 bases at V and 3 bases at J, with 4 bases in the middle. This CDR3 region has 11 residues. The CDR3 is CASWANEKLFF. In nucleotides, the CDR3 is TGTGCCAGCTGGGCTAATGAAAAACTGTTTTTT. The whole variable domain, filled in from reference TRBV2 and TRBJ1-4, reads EPEVTQTPSHQVTQMGQEVILRCVPISNHLYFYWYRQILGQKVEFLVSFYNNEISEKSEIFDDQFSVERPDGSNFTLKIRSTKLEDSAMYFCASWANEKLFFGSGTQLSVL.

The gene calls are TRBV11-2 and TRBJ1-4; 7 bases match TRBD1. V dropped 3 bases and J dropped 8; count of bases not matched to a gene: 9. Germline-derived CDR1 and CDR2 are SGHAT and FQNNGV. The CDR3 spans 15 residues. The CDR3 reads CASSFTGVGREKLFF. The CDR3 bases are TGTGCCAGCAGCTTCACAGGGGTGGGTCGGGAAAAACTGTTTTTT.

The chain combines TRBV29-1 with TRBJ2-5; D is uncertain. V gave up 7 bases and J gave up 5 bases, with 17 bases separating them. The CDR3 runs to 13 residues. Germline CDR1 reads SQVTM; CDR2 reads ANQGSEA. Here the CDR3 DNA reads TGCAGCGCCTCGACGGGCGCCGGGGAGACCCAGTACTTC. Protein sequence: CSASTGAGETQYF.

Written as DNA, the CDR3 is TGTGCCAGCTCACCGCCGACGGGAACTAATGAAAAACTGTTTTTT. This gives the protein CASSPPTGTNEKLFF. J is TRBJ1-4 and V is TRBV18; D unresolved. The CDR3 covers 15 residues. V lost 3 bases and J lost 1, with 9 bases in between. CDR1 is KGHSH, CDR2 LQKENI, per germline.

The rearrangement uses TRBV5-1 and TRBJ2-6; TRBD1 is a possible D gene (5 bases). Per the germline V gene, CDR1 is SGHRS and CDR2 is YFSETQ. There are 17 residues in the CDR3. V dropped 0 bases and J dropped 0 bases, with 10 bases sitting between them. In nucleotides, the CDR3 is TGCGCCAGCAGCTTGGGACAGTTTAGCTCTGGGGCCAACGTCCTGACTTTC. This gives the protein CASSLGQFSSGANVLTF.

The chain is built from TRBV21-1 and TRBJ2-3; the table's D gene call, TRBD2, was not cross checked with the DNA. TRBV21-1 is shown as a pseudogene. The CDR3 runs 16 residues. This CDR3 is CASSKGAQEGTDTQYF. The CDR3 DNA sequence: TGTGCCAGCAGCAAAGGGGCGCAGGAGGGCACAGATACGCAGTATTTT.